This T cell receptor beta chain was observed in a study of vaccination and CD4 T cells after COVID-19. The treatment was: roughly 11-day PBMC culture with coronavirus spike peptide pools or control peptides (ViraFEST assay). Sequenced with the Oncomine TCR Beta short-read assay was DNA taken from cultured CD4+ T cells. MiXCR was run by TCRdb on the PCR reads, yielding one entry per CDR3 protein. This table holds 15,000 to 20,000 distinct CDR3 sequences, approximately 53% found once. Germline CDR1 reads DFQATT; CDR2 reads SNEGSKA (reference sequence). V lost 5 bases, J lost 8 bases, and 7 bases stayed unmatched. CDR3 size: 13 residues. Study-wide results and limits: Counts of SARS-CoV-2-reactive clonotypes had a median that went from approximately 21 to 38, a nonsignificant change.

This clonotype came up a few times. Antigen: not known. The chain joins TRBV20-1 to TRBJ1-2, with 11 bases fitting TRBD1. Sequenced input: CD4+ T cells from blood, cultured in vitro. The sequence came from a human donor who had recovered from COVID-19. The CDR3 loop is CSAGQGAGLGYTF. The CDR3 DNA reads as TGCAGTGCTGGACAGGGGGCAGGTCTAGGCTACACCTTC.